The T cell receptor (beta chain) under discussion was sequenced for a study of human T cells and chemical hapten exposure listed by TCRdb under 2021. As for the study more broadly: For sensitization, 2% DPC in acetone was applied to a 2 cm by 2 cm area of upper inner arm skin. Throughout the approximately 24-week study period, patients were also given weekly therapeutic DPC doses on the scalp. Patch tests used Finn chambers with 0.01% DPC on the upper back, scored after 6 days by International Contact Dermatitis Research Group standards. Most of the patients in the cohort were female, and the cohort covered alopecia areata with under or over 50% scalp involvement, alopecia totalis and alopecia universalis. Libraries were combined into a pool for sequencing, and differences in TCR yield between samples came mainly from small differences in library volumes within the pool. The study tracked peripheral blood TCR repertoire changes in vivo during primary and secondary sensitization to the hapten diphenylcyclopropenone (DPC) in alopecia patients. Blood samples were taken from patients before sensitization (week 0) and at 2, 6 and about 24 weeks after DPC sensitization. Approximately 28 alopecia patients gave blood for TCR sequencing at one to four time points (pre-sensitization, 2, 6 and 24 weeks). The paper as a whole reports these results and caveats: A positive correlation was found between the number of PT1 expanded TCRs and patch test score, with significance reached at thresholds 8, 16 and 32 but not 4. Repeated subsampling changed both the strength of the expansion versus patch-test correlation and the threshold at which that correlation became significant. Because every patient had alopecia, a presumed autoimmune disease, the patients' immune response might differ from that of healthy individuals. No change with DPC sensitization was found in the number of TCRs above 1 in 1000 frequency, and no evidence of global repertoire structure alterations was found. Expanded TCRs formed significantly more large CDR3 similarity clusters than pre-sensitization or healthy control sets, consistent with antigen-driven responses.

This clonotype appeared many times. No cognate antigen has been identified for it. No base-level quality is on record; no much larger clone is a single base apart. The intended sense of this specimen's time point label: patch test 1, 2 weeks after DPC sensitization. The treatment or condition label of this sample denotes: therapeutic diphenylcyclopropenone sensitization with weekly scalp DPC. At every patch-test visit, the blood draw took place before the patch test was put on. To be eligible, patients had to be aged 18 to 70, diagnosed with alopecia and judged suitable for DPC therapy, while pregnant patients were excluded. Total RNA was extracted from unfractionated whole blood that had been collected in Tempus Blood RNA tubes. The germline V gene yields MNHEY for CDR1 and SVGAGI for CDR2. From the cysteine up to the phenylalanine, the CDR3 has a length of 15 residues. The CDR3 DNA has 45 bases and is translated from base 1. The germline ends are 13 bases apart after V is trimmed by 2 bases and J by 4 bases.

Libraries were made using RACE. Sequencer: NextSeq 500. During library preparation, unique molecular identifiers were attached to individual cDNA molecules so that TCRs could be counted in a quantitative, reproducible way. From each blood RNA sample, both TCR alpha and TCR beta chains were sequenced. Under the source paper's analysis protocol: A median of around 100,000 TCRs per sample was observed, with a range of 23,224 to 690,600. The Decombinator software suite was used to annotate the V, J and CDR3 of the TCR reads. For PS versus PT1 abundance plots, all samples were subsampled to the same number of TCRs (28,000). Expanded TCRs were defined as absent before sensitization and observed at least eight times at the 2-week time point. TCRdb reran the public reads through fastp at Q25 and MiXCR, keeping productive beta chains. Rows merge per CDR3 protein into single entries with the most common DNA and genes. The V and J calls come from TCRdb's annotation, not from the publication. Across this sample there are a few hundred thousand distinct CDR3 sequences, with approximately 4.4% seen only once. The ten largest account for over 2% of the sample.

The specimen was whole blood, collected in connection with sensitization to the hapten diphenylcyclopropenone (DPC). This clonotype was obtained from a woman aged 50 to 60 with alopecia areata. Some clones in this sample may be carry-over from other donors' samples. Recombination joined TRBV6-5 with TRBJ2-3; possibly the D gene is TRBD2, per 5 matching bases. Read as DNA, the sequence is TGTGCCAGCAGTTACGGTCTGGGTAGCGCAGATACGCAGTATTTT. The translation is CASSYGLGSADTQYF.